This TCR beta chain was documented in a study of blood T cell repertoires in COVID-19 (TCRdb year 2020). For the study in its entirety: Collaborator samples came from the United States, Italy and Spain and covered acute and convalescent phases of COVID-19. The material from the prospective study consisted of cDNA or gDNA derived from T cells, B-cell-depleted T cells, or PBMCs. Deeply sampled blood TCRbeta repertoires from subjects exposed to, actively infected with, or recovered from COVID-19 were included in the dataset. The repertoires were released in a freely available public database meant as a resource for research on the immune response to SARS-CoV-2. The samples were drawn from the first 160 participants of the ongoing ImmuneRACE study and from 950 to 1,500 subjects provided by 6 global collaborators. Sample metadata almost always included a de-identified subject ID, COVID-19 status, age in years and sex. HLA class I and class II types, where available, came from metadata supplied by the sample provider rather than from assay-based typing.

The full study reports these points: The quantity of clinical and demographic metadata differed by source and by participant and was supplied without curation.

Based on the germline V gene, the CDR1 and CDR2 sequences are SGDLS and YYNGEE. V is clipped by 0 bases and J by 2 bases, and the sequence between their germline boundaries is 11 bases long. The CDR3, from cysteine to phenylalanine, totals 15 residues. Of all the DNA, just the CDR3 is kept, 45 bases in frame from base 1. TCRbeta CDR3 regions were amplified from genomic DNA using the immunoSEQ Assay, a bias-controlled multiplex PCR. The published analysis was carried out like this. The number of nucleated cells in each sample was estimated by amplification of reference gene primers within the assay. Sequence reads were collapsed and filtered to measure the absolute abundance of every unique TCRbeta CDR3 rearrangement. For each sample, productive Simpson clonality was calculated as the square root of Simpson's diversity index over productive rearrangements. TCRdb limited this immuneACCESS table to in-frame rearrangements with V and J called. A share of clones is missing; checked studies link under half to unresolved V genes, and the rest is unexplained. D and trimming come from the DNA, and the V and J calls and clone size come from that table. The sample table records over 25,000 clones; more than 80% of these occur just once. The ten most abundant clones make up about two fifths of the sample.

Each collaborating institution followed its own protocols to collect whole blood in K2EDTA tubes. For TCRbeta analysis, collaborators shipped samples as frozen whole blood, isolated PBMCs, or DNA extracted from either of those sample types. As concerns this clone: Its specific antigen is unknown. No quality values exist for individual bases; no much larger clone is one base distant.

The chain links TRBV9 with TRBJ1-2; the D gene lacks a confident call. Material for sequencing was peripheral blood. The TCR was taken from a woman older than 75 with acute or convalescent COVID-19. Read as DNA, the sequence is TGTGCCAGCAGCGTAGTCGCGGGAACCAACTATGGCTACACCTTC. This sequence encodes CASSVVAGTNYGYTF.